A single sample is the source of the 2 T cell receptor beta chains below, sequenced in a study of cytomegalovirus exposure and HLA in healthy donors. PCR primers comprised 60 Vbeta and 13 Jbeta primers. TCRdb's copy holds only in-frame clones and misses some; the assay was immunoSEQ multiplex PCR. The sample carries 130,000 or so clones, about 80% recorded once. The sequenced material came from PBMCs. These receptors originate from a man between 25 and 39 years old in good health and CMV-seronegative.

This clone was detected only once. The chain links TRBV7-2 to TRBJ2-3; 8 bases agree with TRBD2. CDR3 length: 14 amino acids. CDR1 and CDR2 from the germline V gene are SGHTA and FQGNSA. The trim removed 1 base at V and 8 bases at J, leaving 5 bases unmatched. The CDR3 nucleotides are TGTGCCAGCAGCTTAGGGGGACTAGATTCTACGCAGTATTTT. As protein: CASSLGGLDSTQYF.

This clone was seen only a few times. The J gene is TRBJ1-2, the V gene TRBV10-3; 10 nucleotides agree with TRBD1. This CDR3 is built from 13 residues. CDR1 and CDR2 from the germline V gene are ENHRY and SYGVKD. V gave up 10 bases and J gave up 6 bases; unmatched junction bases: 8. The CDR3 here is CATVLGTGDGYTF. The CDR3 region has the DNA TGTGCCACTGTACTAGGGACAGGGGATGGCTACACCTTC.